These 25 T cell receptor beta chains were sequenced from one sample in a study of T-cell reconstitution after alpha-beta-depleted transplantation in children. The authors prepared the TCRbeta library with unique molecular identifiers. TCRdb recomputed calls from the PCR reads with MiXCR, one row per CDR3 protein. The repertoire consists of about 110,000 distinct CDR3 sequences, with about a tenth occurring once and the leading ten covering around 8.5%. The sequencing used PBMCs from the stem cell graft donor, collected from the stem cell graft. The receptors stem from a human donor who donated a stem cell graft to a child with acute lymphoblastic leukemia.

This clonotype was counted many times. J is TRBJ1-6 and V is TRBV5-1; D call uncertain. V was cut by 2 bases and J by 5 bases, with 8 bases left in between. The germline CDR1 and CDR2 sequences are SGHRS and YFSETQ. The CDR3 has 14 amino acids. The CDR3 reads CASSFGRDNSPLHF. CDR3 bases: TGCGCCAGCAGCTTCGGAAGGGATAATTCACCCCTCCACTTT.

About this clonotype: A read error is possible here, since a much larger clone lies one base away. The V and J genes are TRBV6-5 and TRBJ2-3, with a tentative D call TRBD2 (6 bases). There are 15 residues in the CDR3. Germline V gene sequence: CDR1 MNHEY, CDR2 SVGAGI. V shed 4 bases and J shed 4 bases, with 15 bases lying between them. The DNA of the CDR3 is TGTGCCAGCAGTTCTGGAGGGAGTACGGCAGATACGCAGTATTTT. Amino acids: CASSSGGSTADTQYF.

This clonotype occurred many times. The chain uses TRBV7-2 and TRBJ1-4, with unresolved D. This CDR3 spans 14 amino acids. With 1 base removed from V and 8 bases from J, the gap between germline ends came to 11 bases. Germline loops: CDR1 SGHTA, CDR2 FQGNSA. This CDR3 reads CASSLVQGGEKLFF. For the CDR3, the DNA is TGTGCCAGCAGCTTAGTCCAAGGAGGGGAAAAACTGTTTTTT.

At least ten counts were recorded for this clonotype. The genes are TRBV6-1 and TRBJ1-1, with D maybe TRBD1 (6 bases). V lost 1 base to trimming and J lost 1 base, with 10 bases between them. Germline CDR1 MNHNS, CDR2 SASEGT. The CDR3 is 15 residues long. CDR3 protein: CASSEGTAPNTEAFF. The CDR3 DNA reads as TGTGCCAGCAGTGAAGGGACAGCCCCGAACACTGAAGCTTTCTTT.

This clonotype came up many times. The V and J genes are TRBV7-2 and TRBJ1-5; the match to TRBD1 covers 8 bases. The germline CDR1 and CDR2 sequences are SGHTA and FQGNSA. The CDR3 runs 15 residues. The V gene end was trimmed by 4 bases and the J gene end by 7 bases; junction bases not matched to a gene: 9. As DNA, the CDR3 is TGTGCCAGCAGCTCCCTTAGACAGGGGAAACAGCCCCAGCATTTT. This codes for CASSSLRQGKQPQHF.

This clonotype was recorded at least ten times. The chain combines TRBV5-6 with TRBJ2-4; D ambiguous. CDR3 length: 16 amino acids. Trimming shortened V by 4 bases and J by 0 bases, and 14 bases separated the two germline ends. CDR1 and CDR2 (germline): SGHDT, YYEEEE. The CDR3 sequence is CASSLLGQLAKNIQYF. Written as DNA, the CDR3 is TGTGCCAGCAGCCTTCTAGGGCAGCTAGCCAAAAACATTCAGTACTTC.

Details on this clonotype: A much bigger clone sits one base away, suggesting this may be a read error. The genes are TRBV6-1 and TRBJ2-6; D is unclear. Germline CDR1 reads MNHNS; CDR2 reads SASEGT. The germline V and J ends were trimmed by 8 bases and 1 base, with 6 bases remaining between them. CDR3 size: 13 residues. CDR3 amino acids: CASWVSGANVLTF. The CDR3 DNA is TGTGCCAGCTGGGTTTCTGGGGCCAACGTCCTGACTTTC.

This clonotype appeared many times. The chain recombines TRBV6-2 or TRBV6-3 with TRBJ1-2; perhaps TRBD1 as D (5 bases). The CDR3 spans 14 residues. Germline V gene data show CDR1 as MNHEY and CDR2 as SVGEGT. The ends were cut back, 0 bases at V and 8 bases at J, with 13 bases in the middle. The DNA for the CDR3 is TGTGCCAGCAGTTACTCGGGAGGGGTGAGCGGCTACACCTTC. Translation: CASSYSGGVSGYTF.

As concerns this clonotype: This may be a read error, as it is one base from a much larger clone. The genes are TRBV18 and TRBJ2-5; D is ambiguous. CDR1 and CDR2 (germline): KGHSH, LQKENI. The CDR3 loop spans 14 amino acids. The CDR3 nucleotides read TGTGCCAACTCACCACGAGGCTCGAGGGAGACCCAGTACTTC. Its translation is CANSPRGSRETQYF.

Many counts were recorded for this clonotype. The V and J genes are TRBV24-1 and TRBJ2-1; TRBD1 agrees at 11 bases. The trim removed 2 bases at V and 2 bases at J, leaving 1 base unmatched. CDR3 length: 16 residues. Germline values: CDR1 KGHDR, CDR2 SFDVKD. The CDR3 sequence: CATSDSGQGAYNEQFF. CDR3 sequence (DNA): TGTGCCACCAGTGATTCGGGACAGGGGGCCTACAATGAGCAGTTCTTC.

This clonotype was seen at least ten times. The rearrangement links TRBV30 to TRBJ1-1; TRBD1 is a possible D gene (5 bases). Deletions cut 5 bases from V and 4 bases from J, with 11 bases between. Germline V CDR1 and CDR2: GTSNPN, SVGIG (reference sequence). The CDR3 is 12 amino acids. Here the CDR3 reads CAWDSPGTEAFF. The CDR3 DNA follows: TGTGCCTGGGACAGCCCGGGCACTGAAGCTTTCTTT. Combining the CDR3 with reference TRBV30 and TRBJ1-1 gives the whole variable domain SQTIHQWPATLVQPVGSPLSLECTVEGTSNPNLYWYRQAAGRGLQLLFYSVGIGQISSEVPQNLSASRPQDRQFILSSKKLLLSDSGFYLCAWDSPGTEAFFGQGTRLTVV.

At least ten counts were recorded for this clonotype. The chain links TRBV19 to TRBJ1-5; 7 bases match TRBD1. Germline V gene lookup returns CDR1 LNHDA and CDR2 SQIVND (reference sequence). Trimming cost V 3 bases and J 0 bases; bases outside gene matches: 2. This CDR3 comprises 15 residues. The CDR3 DNA sequence: TGTGCCAGTAGTATGGGGACAGCTAGCAATCAGCCCCAGCATTTT. Protein sequence: CASSMGTASNQPQHF.

This clonotype was recorded many times. The genes are TRBV20-1 and TRBJ1-4; 7 positions agree with TRBD1. CDR3 length: 14 amino acids. J was trimmed by 8 bases and V by 0 bases; bases with no gene match: 6. The germline V gene encodes CDR1 DFQATT and CDR2 SNEGSKA (reference sequence). The CDR3: CSARDEGAGEKLFF. The CDR3 DNA is TGCAGTGCTAGAGATGAGGGGGCGGGCGAAAAACTGTTTTTT.

Ten or more counts support this clonotype. The genes are TRBV6-2 or TRBV6-3 and TRBJ1-5; TRBD1 agrees at 8 bases. In germline, CDR1 is MNHEY, CDR2 SVGEGT. J gave up 1 base and V 4 bases, and 3 bases lay outside the gene matches. This CDR3 contains 15 residues. This CDR3 is CASSSGQGSNQPQHF. CDR3 nucleotide sequence: TGTGCCAGCAGTTCCGGACAGGGAAGCAATCAGCCCCAGCATTTT.

As to this clonotype: A read error is possible here, since a much larger clone lies one base away. No conserved phenylalanine or tryptophan ends this CDR3, so it is likely a read error. The chain recombines TRBV20-1 with TRBJ1-2, with TRBD1 identical over 7 bases. The CDR3 extends over 13 amino acids. Germline loops: CDR1 DFQATT, CDR2 SNEGSKA (reference sequence). After removal of 8 bases from V and 7 bases from J, the junction contained 13 bases not matched to a gene. The CDR3 sequence is CSYRDSSVRGYTY. DNA of the CDR3: TGCAGTTACCGGGACAGTTCTGTACGTGGCTACACCTAC.

This clonotype was detected ten times or more. This chain joins TRBV5-1 and TRBJ2-7; 7 bases match TRBD1. There are 15 residues in the CDR3. CDR1 SGHRS and CDR2 YFSETQ come from the germline V gene. J was trimmed by 2 bases and V by 0 bases; bases with no gene match: 5. The CDR3 reads CASSLAGTATYEQYF. CDR3 nucleotides: TGCGCCAGCAGCTTGGCCGGGACAGCTACCTACGAGCAGTACTTC. Based on the CDR3 plus reference TRBV5-1 and TRBJ2-7, the full variable domain is KAGVTQTPRYLIKTRGQQVTLSCSPISGHRSVSWYQQTPGQGLQFLFEYFSETQRNKGNFPGRFSGRQFSNSRSEMNVSTLELGDSALYLCASSLAGTATYEQYFGPGTRLTVT.

This clonotype was recorded many times. The chain combines TRBV27 with TRBJ1-3; D unresolved. V gave up 7 bases and J gave up 0 bases, with 16 bases separating them. The CDR3 is 16 amino acids. From germline, CDR1 is MNHEY and CDR2 SMNVEV (reference sequence). CDR3 nucleotides: TGTGCCAGCACCAGTTTCGGACCGAGCTCTGGAAACACCATATATTTT. Protein product: CASTSFGPSSGNTIYF.

At least ten counts were recorded for this clonotype. The chain has TRBV3-1 and TRBJ2-7; D may correspond to TRBD1 or TRBD2 (6 bases each). Between the trimmed V and J ends, which lost 4 bases and 5 bases, there was a span of 12 bases. Germline V gene lookup returns CDR1 LGHDT and CDR2 YNNKEL (reference sequence). The CDR3 totals 13 residues. The CDR3 DNA follows: TGTGCCAGCAGCCTAAGGGGGGCCCACGAGCAGTACTTC. Translation gives CASSLRGAHEQYF.

This clonotype was seen repeatedly, ten times or more. V and J are TRBV20-1 and TRBJ2-2; 7 bases align to TRBD1. CDR3 length: 14 residues. V gave up 1 base and J gave up 7 bases; unmatched junction bases: 6. Germline V gene data show CDR1 as DFQATT and CDR2 as SNEGSKA (reference sequence). The CDR3 coding sequence is TGCAGTGCTAGAGTTAGGGGGCGCCTCGGGGAGCTGTTTTTT. Protein: CSARVRGRLGELFF.

This clonotype came up many times. The genes are TRBV20-1 and TRBJ2-5; D gene ambiguous. Germline lookup yields CDR1 DFQATT and CDR2 SNEGSKA (reference sequence). V lost 0 bases and J lost 9, with 8 bases in between. The CDR3 covers 11 residues. The CDR3 loop reads CSARDSRAQYF. DNA for the CDR3: TGCAGTGCTAGAGACAGCCGGGCCCAGTACTTC.

This clonotype was recorded many times. The V and J genes are TRBV6-2 or TRBV6-3 and TRBJ2-5, with TRBD2 identical over 9 bases. The ends lost 5 bases at V and 1 base at J; junction bases unmatched: 11. Germline V CDR1 and CDR2: MNHEY, SVGEGT. The CDR3 length is 17 residues. The CDR3 sequence is CASSLGTLAGSQETQYF. The CDR3 region has the DNA TGTGCCAGCAGTCTCGGGACGCTAGCGGGGTCCCAAGAGACCCAGTACTTC.

This clonotype was found many times. This sequence joins TRBV5-1 and TRBJ2-2; possibly TRBD1 or TRBD2 for D (6 bases each). CDR1 SGHRS and CDR2 YFSETQ come from the germline V gene. This CDR3 is built from 16 residues. Trimming left V 5 bases short and J 4 bases short, with 18 bases between. CDR3 sequence reads: CASRPDTGRPTGELFF. The CDR3 bases are TGCGCCAGCAGACCTGACACAGGGAGGCCCACCGGGGAGCTGTTTTTT. Full variable domain (outside the CDR3, taken from reference TRBV5-1 and TRBJ2-2): KAGVTQTPRYLIKTRGQQVTLSCSPISGHRSVSWYQQTPGQGLQFLFEYFSETQRNKGNFPGRFSGRQFSNSRSEMNVSTLELGDSALYLCASRPDTGRPTGELFFGEGSRLTVL.

Ten or more counts support this clonotype. V and J are TRBV27 and TRBJ1-2; 7 bases map to TRBD1. This CDR3 is built from 15 residues. Per the germline V gene, CDR1 is MNHEY and CDR2 is SMNVEV (reference sequence). Trimming took 6 bases from V and 5 from J; bases not matched to a gene: 12. The CDR3 protein is CASSLGQGGTYGYTF. The CDR3 region has the DNA TGTGCCAGCAGCCTTGGGCAGGGGGGGACTTATGGCTACACCTTC.

This clonotype came up many times. This chain connects TRBV5-1 to TRBJ2-1; D is ambiguous. The V gene lost 8 bases and the J gene lost 10 bases, with 16 bases spanning the gap. The CDR3 loop spans 12 amino acids. Germline assignment: CDR1 SGHRS and CDR2 YFSETQ. In DNA form, the CDR3 reads TGCGCCAGTGCCTTTTCGGTTGCGGAGCAGTTCTTC. This encodes CASAFSVAEQFF.

This clonotype was recorded at least ten times. The CDR3 spells CSAPMGRGHEQFF. CDR3 bases: TGCAGTGCTCCGATGGGCAGGGGGCATGAGCAGTTCTTC. V usage is TRBV20-1 and J usage is TRBJ2-1; TRBD1 aligns across 8 bases. Germline loops: CDR1 DFQATT, CDR2 SNEGSKA (reference sequence). The CDR3 has 13 amino acids. The trim removed 5 bases at V and 8 bases at J, leaving 8 bases unmatched.